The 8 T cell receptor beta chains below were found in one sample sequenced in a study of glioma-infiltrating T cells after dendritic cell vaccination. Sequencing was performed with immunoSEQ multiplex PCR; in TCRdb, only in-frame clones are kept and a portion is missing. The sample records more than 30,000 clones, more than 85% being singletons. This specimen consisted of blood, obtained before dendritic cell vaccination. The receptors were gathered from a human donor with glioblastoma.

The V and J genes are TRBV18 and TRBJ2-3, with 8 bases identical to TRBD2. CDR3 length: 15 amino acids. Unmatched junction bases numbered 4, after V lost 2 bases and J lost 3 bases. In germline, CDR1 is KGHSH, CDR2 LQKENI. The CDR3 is CASSPMAGGTDTQYF. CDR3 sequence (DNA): TGTGCCAGCTCACCAATGGCGGGGGGTACAGATACGCAGTATTTT.

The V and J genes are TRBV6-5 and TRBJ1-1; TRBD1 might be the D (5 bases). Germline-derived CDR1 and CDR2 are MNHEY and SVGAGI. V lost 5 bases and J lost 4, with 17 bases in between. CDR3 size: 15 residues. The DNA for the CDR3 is TGTGCCAGCAGTCCATCTGGGGGGATTGGCACTGAAGCTTTCTTT. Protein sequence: CASSPSGGIGTEAFF.

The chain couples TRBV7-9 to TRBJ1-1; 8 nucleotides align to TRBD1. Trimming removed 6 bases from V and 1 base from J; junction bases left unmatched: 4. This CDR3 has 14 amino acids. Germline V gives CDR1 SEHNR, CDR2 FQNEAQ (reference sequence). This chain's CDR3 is CASRDRVGNTEAFF. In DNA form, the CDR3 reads TGTGCCAGCAGGGACAGGGTTGGGAACACTGAAGCTTTCTTT.

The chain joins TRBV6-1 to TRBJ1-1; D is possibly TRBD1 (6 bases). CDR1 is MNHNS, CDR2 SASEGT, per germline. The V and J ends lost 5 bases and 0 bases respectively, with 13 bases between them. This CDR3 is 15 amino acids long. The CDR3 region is CASSRTVTMNTEAFF. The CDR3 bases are TGTGCCAGCAGTCGGACAGTTACCATGAACACTGAAGCTTTCTTT.

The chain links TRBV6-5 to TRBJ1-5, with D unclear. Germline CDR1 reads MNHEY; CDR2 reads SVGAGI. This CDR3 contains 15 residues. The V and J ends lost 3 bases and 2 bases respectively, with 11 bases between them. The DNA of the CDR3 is TGTGCCAGCAGTTATCTCGGCGGGGGCAATCAGCCCCAGCATTTT. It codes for CASSYLGGGNQPQHF.

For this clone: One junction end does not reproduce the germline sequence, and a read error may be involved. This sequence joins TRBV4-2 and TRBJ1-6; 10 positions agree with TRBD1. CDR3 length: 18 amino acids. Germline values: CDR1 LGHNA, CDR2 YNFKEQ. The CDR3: CASSKDRTGGTYNSPLHF. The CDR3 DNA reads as TGTGCCAGCAGCAAAGACCGGACAGGGGGAACCTATAATTCACCCCTCCACTTT.

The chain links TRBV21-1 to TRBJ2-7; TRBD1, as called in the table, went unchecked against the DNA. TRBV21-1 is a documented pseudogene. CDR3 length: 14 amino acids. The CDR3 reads CASSKPRGSYEQYF. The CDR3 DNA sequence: TGTGCCAGCAGCAAACCCAGGGGGAGCTACGAGCAGTACTTC.

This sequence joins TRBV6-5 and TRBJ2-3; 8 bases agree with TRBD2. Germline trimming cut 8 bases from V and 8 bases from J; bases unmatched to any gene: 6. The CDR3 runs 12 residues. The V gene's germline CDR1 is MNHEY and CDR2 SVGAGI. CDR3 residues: CASVDSGATQYF. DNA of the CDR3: TGTGCCAGCGTAGATAGCGGGGCTACGCAGTATTTT.